The sequence of this T cell receptor beta chain was determined in a study of spatial heterogeneity in lung cancer. Study results and caveats: There were more appearances of ubiquitous expanded tumor TCRs in blood at resection than at follow-up.

V shed 9 bases and J 6 bases; nucleotides not matched to a gene: 4. CDR1 is MNHEY, CDR2 SVGAGI, per germline. The CDR3 extends over 13 amino acids. Time point defined: sample taken at primary tumor resection. The authors sequenced whole RNA from tumor, nontumor lung or frozen PBMC without sorting. TCRdb reprocessed the 5' RACE reads with MiXCR, giving one entry per CDR3 protein. The sample lists fewer than 65,000 distinct CDR3 sequences; 6.3% were seen once. This clonotype has more than one count but fewer than ten. What it recognizes is unknown. This receptor was taken from a female donor with early-stage non-small cell lung cancer. The chain combines TRBV6-5 with TRBJ1-6; TRBD1 matches 8 bases. The material sequenced was PBMCs, taken at surgery. CDR3 sequence (DNA): TGTGCCAGTTGGACAGGGAGTAATTCACCCCTCCACTTT. This gives the protein CASWTGSNSPLHF.